A single sample is the source of the 7 T cell receptor beta chains below, sequenced in a study of blood T cells in healthy people across ages. Next came a second PCR, run for about 7 to 12 cycles, which used a sample-barcoded 5' primer along with a J-beta primer mix. TCRdb called the 5' RACE reads again in MiXCR, with one record for every CDR3 protein. Of about 1,600,000 distinct CDR3 sequences listed, around 39% are singletons. Material: blood. The source of these receptors is a woman between 18 and 29 years old in good health.

This clonotype was seen only a few times. The chain carries TRBV20-1 and TRBJ2-1, with 8 bases aligning to TRBD2. The CDR3 runs 15 residues. The germline gives CDR1 DFQATT, CDR2 SNEGSKA (reference sequence). Trimming at V came to 5 bases and at J to 9 bases, leaving 15 bases not matched to a gene. Here the CDR3 reads CSAVVGGRSFSEQFF. The CDR3 DNA reads TGCAGTGCTGTGGTAGGCGGGAGGAGTTTTAGTGAGCAGTTCTTC.

This clonotype has a single count. V gene TRBV5-5 combines with J gene TRBJ2-5; TRBD2 matches 15 bases. The CDR3 is 17 residues long. Trimming removed 4 bases from V and 11 bases from J; junction bases left unmatched: 15. The V gene's germline CDR1 is SGHKS and CDR2 YYEKEE (reference sequence). The CDR3 sequence: CASSAGLAGGPTYGQYF. The CDR3 nucleotides are TGTGCCAGCAGCGCGGGACTAGCGGGAGGACCCACCTACGGGCAGTACTTC.

The V call is TRBV2, the J call TRBJ2-7; 7 nucleotides match TRBD1. The length of the CDR3 is 14 residues. The germline gives CDR1 SNHLY, CDR2 FYNNEI. V dropped 4 bases and J dropped 2; count of bases not matched to a gene: 5. CDR3 in amino acids: CASSGQGITYEQYF. CDR3 DNA: TGTGCCAGCAGTGGACAGGGAATCACCTACGAGCAGTACTTC.

The CDR3, as DNA: TGTGCCAGCAGCGGAGGCCCGGGACAGGGGGGGTCCGGGGAGCTGTTTTTT. Its translation: CASSGGPGQGGSGELFF. This rearrangement joins TRBV2 to TRBJ2-2; 11 bases are shared with TRBD1. The CDR3 runs to 17 residues. V lost 6 bases to trimming and J lost 6 bases; unmatched junction nucleotides: 12. CDR1 is SNHLY and CDR2 is FYNNEI in the germline V gene.

This chain connects TRBV7-9 to TRBJ1-1; weak D call: TRBD1 (5 bases). Germline-derived CDR1 and CDR2 are SEHNR and FQNEAQ (reference sequence). The CDR3 totals 13 residues. V was clipped by 0 bases and J by 7 bases, with 9 bases between them. The CDR3: CASSLAGTSEAFF. The CDR3 DNA is TGTGCCAGCAGCTTAGCAGGGACTAGTGAAGCTTTCTTT.

This sequence joins TRBV6-5 and TRBJ1-1, with TRBD1 identical over 10 bases. The CDR3 covers 15 residues. CDR1 and CDR2 (germline): MNHEY, SVGAGI. V lost 5 bases and J lost 8; bases outside the gene matches: 11. The CDR3 loop is CASSPWTGGSSEAFF. The CDR3 region has the DNA TGTGCCAGCAGTCCCTGGACAGGGGGTTCCTCCGAAGCTTTCTTT.

This chain connects TRBV20-1 to TRBJ2-1; a possible D gene is TRBD1 (7 bases). V was cut by 4 bases and J by 8 bases, with 12 bases left in between. The germline CDR1 and CDR2 sequences are DFQATT and SNEGSKA (reference sequence). The CDR3 is 12 amino acids. The CDR3 reads CSAIRGVYEQFF. CDR3 nucleotides: TGCAGTGCTATCAGGGGGGTCTATGAGCAGTTCTTC.